The next 5 T cell receptor beta chains were all read from a single sample in a study of T-cell reconstitution after alpha-beta-depleted transplantation in children. This sample's TCRbeta library carried unique molecular identifier barcodes. Each CDR3 protein is one row after TCRdb ran MiXCR on the PCR reads. The sample has about 980,000 distinct CDR3 sequences, about 31% seen once; the top ten hold 28%. This sample comprised PBMCs, mostly from graft donor cells, obtained 360 days after TCRalphabeta/CD19-depleted stem cell transplant. These receptors all stem from a boy in the first two years of life who had a stem cell transplant for SCID, so the T cells may come from the graft donor.

This clonotype was seen more than once but under ten times. The rearrangement links TRBV27 to TRBJ2-1, with 7 positions matching TRBD1. Germline V CDR1 and CDR2: MNHEY, SMNVEV (reference sequence). The CDR3 sequence is 14 residues long. J lost 6 bases, V lost 6 bases, and 8 bases had no gene match. The CDR3 DNA follows: TGTGCCAGCAGCTTGTACTCAGGGGGCAATGAGCAGTTCTTC. Translation gives CASSLYSGGNEQFF.

The chain links TRBV5-1 to TRBJ2-4; D possibly corresponds to TRBD2 (5 bases). This CDR3 region has 12 residues. V dropped 6 bases and J dropped 8 bases, with 12 bases sitting between them. Germline V lookup: CDR1 SGHRS, CDR2 YFSETQ. CDR3 in DNA: TGCGCCAGCACCTCGACGGAGGACATTCAGTACTTC. Translating gives CASTSTEDIQYF.

This clonotype has just a few counts. This chain joins TRBV4-1 and TRBJ1-3, with a weak D call TRBD1 (5 bases). Germline assignment: CDR1 MGHRA and CDR2 YSYEKL. The ends were cut back, 0 bases at V and 0 bases at J, with 9 bases in the middle. This CDR3 is built from 16 residues. The CDR3 coding sequence is TGCGCCAGCAGCCAAGAGGGGCCGGGCTCTGGAAACACCATATATTTT. This translates into CASSQEGPGSGNTIYF.

The chain uses TRBV28 and TRBJ2-1; no reliable D call. The CDR3 contains 11 residues. The germline V gene encodes CDR1 MDHEN and CDR2 SYDVKM. V was pared by 2 bases and J by 12 bases, with 8 bases between. The CDR3 reads CASSLGSVQFF. In DNA form, the CDR3 reads TGTGCCAGCAGTTTAGGTTCTGTGCAGTTCTTC.

The chain's CDR3 is CSAYLLGAGSYNEQFF. As DNA, the CDR3 is TGCAGTGCTTACCTACTAGGGGCTGGCTCCTACAATGAGCAGTTCTTC. The chain couples TRBV20-1 to TRBJ2-1; D possibly matches TRBD1 or TRBD2 (5 bases each). Trimming removed 5 bases from V and 0 bases from J, with 17 bases in between. Germline-derived CDR1 and CDR2 are DFQATT and SNEGSKA (reference sequence). The CDR3 sequence is 16 residues long.